This is a list of T cell receptor beta chains from one sample in a study of blood T cell repertoires in COVID-19. Profiled with immunoSEQ multiplex PCR; TCRdb holds only in-frame clones, not every one. Among some 200,000 clones listed, about nine tenths were seen once. Sequencing was carried out using PBMCs or T cells enriched from blood (not recorded which). Every receptor here comes from a woman between 50 and 59 years old in a cohort exposed to, infected with or recovered from COVID-19 (not recorded which). Both conserved end residues are trimmed from each CDR3. The order of the fields is J gene, V gene, clone size, CDR3 protein. Clone size appears in some rows only: once, few, many, or a class for an expanded clone.

J: TRBJ1-2
V: TRBV21-1
size: -
CDR3: ASRTTTGSRVGYT

J: TRBJ2-5
V: TRBV5-1
size: -
CDR3: ASSPRLAGGPKTQY

J: TRBJ2-2
V: TRBV19
size: -
CDR3: ASSIDRRLGGELF

J: TRBJ2-2
V: TRBV7-9
size: -
CDR3: ASSLGTGRSGELF

J: TRBJ2-7
V: TRBV6-5
size: -
CDR3: AISRDWTYEQY

J: TRBJ2-7
V: TRBV7-2
size: -
CDR3: ASRRDTNPTYEQY

J: TRBJ1-3
V: TRBV7-2
size: -
CDR3: ASSFSEGNTIY

J: TRBJ1-6
V: TRBV11-1
size: once
CDR3: ASSSPQGGPLH

J: TRBJ1-5
V: TRBV6-4
size: -
CDR3: ASRGQGGNQPQH

J: TRBJ1-6
V: TRBV13
size: -
CDR3: ASARSTTPLH

J: TRBJ1-5
V: TRBV5-1
size: -
CDR3: ASSLGTGGWDQPQH